This TCR beta chain emerged from a study of T cell repertoires and Cas9 in healthy adults. About the research overall: Multi-effector potency, cytotoxicity and lineage were assessed in SpCas9-reactive CD4 and CD8 T cells.

Only a few counts were recorded for this clone. The CDR3 has 15 amino acids. The V and J ends lost 3 bases and 0 bases, in that order; junction bases with no gene match: 3. The germline gives CDR1 SGHKS, CDR2 YYEKEE (reference sequence). Data came from immunoSEQ multiplex PCR; TCRdb stores just in-frame clones and leaves some out. The sample yields around 20,000 clones, about 90% seen once. The TCR originated in a human donor in good health. Sequenced material: CD4+ effector T cells (CD127+, CD25-, CD137-, CD154-) from PBMCs; culture status not recorded. The rearrangement links TRBV5-5 to TRBJ2-7, with TRBD1 matching 10 bases. The CDR3 spells CASSSGTGASYEQYF. The CDR3 DNA sequence: TGTGCCAGCAGCTCAGGGACAGGGGCCTCCTACGAGCAGTACTTC. Supplemented by reference TRBV5-5 and TRBJ2-7, the full variable domain reads DAGVTQSPTHLIKTRGQQVTLRCSPISGHKSVSWYQQVLGQGPQFIFQYYEKEERGRGNFPDRFSARQFPNYSSELNVNALLLGDSALYLCASSSGTGASYEQYFGPGTRLTVT.